The 27 T cell receptor beta chains below were found in one sample sequenced in a study of T cells in Graves' hyperthyroidism and ophthalmopathy. Authors of the study amplified TCR beta CDR3 regions from RNA transcripts. HTBI primers were employed in a first-round RT-PCR of the TCR CDR3. TCRdb itself ran the multiplex PCR reads through MiXCR, one entry per CDR3 protein. This sample carries approximately 270,000 distinct CDR3 sequences, roughly 14% of them seen once, and the ten largest clones take 10% to 15%. The sample consisted of blood. These receptors were collected from a woman in her thirties or forties with Graves' hyperthyroidism that later progressed to Graves' ophthalmopathy.

The CDR3 nucleotides read TGTGCCAGTAGTATAGATATGGCTGGGAGCTCCTACAATGAGCAGTTCTTC. Translating gives CASSIDMAGSSYNEQFF. The chain uses TRBV19 and TRBJ2-1; weak D call: TRBD2 (5 bases). Trimming cost V 0 bases and J 0 bases, with 12 bases left between them. The CDR3 totals 17 residues. Germline V gene sequence: CDR1 LNHDA, CDR2 SQIVND (reference sequence). Drawing the rest from reference TRBV19 and TRBJ2-1, the complete variable domain is DGGITQSPKYLFRKEGQNVTLSCEQNLNHDAMYWYRQDPGQGLRLIYYSQIVNDFQKGDIAEGYSVSREKKESFPLTVTSAQKNPTAFYLCASSIDMAGSSYNEQFFGPGTRLTVL.

This clonotype was recorded many times. The CDR3 reads CASSIDPGSDEQFF. The DNA of the CDR3 is TGTGCCAGTAGTATAGATCCGGGGTCAGACGAGCAGTTCTTC. This chain uses TRBV19 with TRBJ2-1; maybe TRBD2 (5 bases). Trimming pared 0 bases from V and 10 bases from J, leaving 13 bases between. Germline V CDR1 and CDR2: LNHDA, SQIVND (reference sequence). CDR3 length: 14 amino acids.

This clonotype was seen repeatedly, ten times or more. J is TRBJ2-2 and V is TRBV20-1; unclear D gene. CDR3 length equals 14 residues. Germline V gives CDR1 DFQATT, CDR2 SNEGSKA (reference sequence). The V end lost 0 bases, the J end lost 6 bases, and 11 bases lay between the germline ends. Written as DNA, the CDR3 is TGCAGTGCTAGAGATCATTGGTTGGCCGGGGAGCTGTTTTTT. It yields the protein CSARDHWLAGELFF.

This chain links TRBV6-2 or TRBV6-3 with TRBJ1-1; TRBD1 might be the D (5 bases). The V and J ends lost 1 base and 8 bases respectively, with 8 bases between them. Germline V CDR1 and CDR2: MNHEY, SVGEGT. The CDR3 loop spans 12 amino acids. CDR3 in DNA: TGTGCCAGCAGTTACTATGACAGAGAAGCTTTCTTT. This sequence encodes CASSYYDREAFF.

This clonotype was recorded a few times. The chain has TRBV12-3 or TRBV12-4 and TRBJ1-2, with 8 bases that match TRBD1. Trimming cost V 6 bases and J 2 bases; bases outside gene matches: 8. The CDR3 is made up of 15 amino acids. The CDR3 loop reads CASSPGQGVNYGYTF. CDR3 nucleotides: TGTGCCAGCAGCCCCGGACAGGGTGTCAACTATGGCTACACCTTC.

This clonotype was counted at least ten times. This sequence joins TRBV7-3 and TRBJ2-1; D unclear. The CDR3 consists of 14 residues. Trimming pared 4 bases from V and 6 bases from J, leaving 13 bases between. Looked up from germline, CDR1 is SGHTA and CDR2 is FQGTGA. CDR3: CASSSNPFVNEQFF. CDR3 nucleotide sequence: TGTGCCAGCAGCTCAAACCCTTTCGTCAATGAGCAGTTCTTC.

This clonotype was seen a handful of times. This may arise from a read error, as a much more abundant clone is one base away. V and J are TRBV2 and TRBJ1-1; 8 positions match TRBD1. V dropped 10 bases and J dropped 4; count of bases not matched to a gene: 5. The CDR3 is 12 amino acids. The germline gives CDR1 SNHLY, CDR2 FYNNEI. CDR3 loop: CANWTGSTEAFF. The CDR3 DNA reads as TGTGCCAACTGGACAGGGAGCACTGAAGCTTTCTTT.

This clonotype was found many times. The V call is TRBV10-3, the J call TRBJ1-4, with 10 bases matching TRBD1. After removal of 4 bases from V and 8 bases from J, the junction contained 1 base not matched to a gene. Germline lookup yields CDR1 ENHRY and CDR2 SYGVKD. The CDR3 totals 13 residues. CDR3 loop: CAISGTGGEKLFF. CDR3 DNA sequence: TGTGCCATCAGTGGGACAGGGGGAGAAAAACTGTTTTTT.

This clonotype was seen many times. The chain has TRBV10-3 and TRBJ2-2; TRBD1 aligns across 10 bases. Germline V CDR1 and CDR2: ENHRY, SYGVKD. V lost 2 bases to trimming and J lost 4 bases; unmatched junction nucleotides: 10. The CDR3 contains 18 residues. CDR3 in DNA: TGTGCCATCAGTGAGCCTATGGGACAGGGGATCGCCACCGGGGAGCTGTTTTTT. This codes for CAISEPMGQGIATGELFF.

This clonotype was observed many times. The V and J genes are TRBV19 and TRBJ1-1; D unclear. V dropped 3 bases and J dropped 2 bases, with 10 bases sitting between them. The CDR3 extends over 14 amino acids. Per the germline V gene, CDR1 is LNHDA and CDR2 is SQIVND (reference sequence). The CDR3 loop is CASSIWQDNTEAFF. The CDR3 nucleotides read TGTGCCAGTAGTATTTGGCAGGACAACACTGAAGCTTTCTTT.

There are many counts of this clonotype. The chain carries TRBV19 and TRBJ2-2, with D uncertain. Germline CDR1 is LNHDA and CDR2 is SQIVND (reference sequence). The V end was cut by 4 bases, the J end by 5 bases, with 8 bases between. This CDR3 is built from 13 residues. The CDR3 loop reads CASSTPGTGELFF. The CDR3 DNA is TGTGCCAGTAGTACCCCCGGGACCGGGGAGCTGTTTTTT.

This clonotype was detected many times. The V call is TRBV19, the J call TRBJ2-1, with TRBD2 identical over 9 bases. The CDR3 covers 16 residues. Trimming at V came to 4 bases and at J to 0 bases, leaving 4 bases not matched to a gene. Germline V gene data show CDR1 as LNHDA and CDR2 as SQIVND (reference sequence). DNA of the CDR3: TGTGCCAGTAGTACCCTTAGCGGGAGCTCCTACAATGAGCAGTTCTTC. Its translation: CASSTLSGSSYNEQFF.

This clonotype appeared many times. The chain recombines TRBV6-5 with TRBJ1-3; D remains unclear. Germline V CDR1 and CDR2: MNHEY, SVGAGI. This CDR3 comprises 14 residues. V lost 1 base, J lost 2 bases, and 6 bases lay in between. The CDR3 DNA reads TGTGCCAGCAGTTACTATCGAACTGGAAACACCATATATTTT. It is translated as CASSYYRTGNTIYF.

This clonotype was observed many times. The J gene is TRBJ2-1, the V gene TRBV2; D tentatively reads TRBD1 or TRBD2 (5 bases each). V was shortened by 6 bases and J by 3 bases, with 21 bases between the two germline ends. The CDR3 consists of 17 residues. The V gene's germline CDR1 is SNHLY and CDR2 FYNNEI. In DNA, the CDR3 is TGTGCCAGCAGCCCACCCGGGGCAATCCGTATCTACAATGAGCAGTTCTTC. Residues: CASSPPGAIRIYNEQFF.

This clonotype has more than one count but fewer than ten. The CDR3 is CASSFDRPRTGELFF. For the CDR3, the DNA is TGCGCCAGCAGCTTCGACAGGCCGCGGACCGGGGAGCTGTTTTTT. The chain joins TRBV5-1 to TRBJ2-2, with a tentative D call TRBD1 (6 bases). The germline V gene has CDR1 SGHRS and CDR2 YFSETQ. The CDR3 sequence is 15 residues long. Trimming cost V 2 bases and J 5 bases, with 13 bases left between them.

This clonotype was recorded at least ten times. The chain carries TRBV18 and TRBJ2-2; perhaps D is TRBD1 or TRBD2 (5 bases each). The CDR3 contains 16 residues. Trimming removed 0 bases from V and 4 bases from J, with 12 bases in between. The V gene's germline CDR1 is KGHSH and CDR2 LQKENI. The CDR3, as DNA: TGTGCCAGCTCACCACCGTGGGACCCGGGCACCGGGGAGCTGTTTTTT. Translated, it gives CASSPPWDPGTGELFF.

This clonotype was observed a handful of times. This chain links TRBV27 with TRBJ2-2; 11 bases are a match to TRBD2. V was clipped by 3 bases and J by 0 bases; unmatched bases: 3. The CDR3 totals 17 residues. Germline CDR1 and CDR2: MNHEY and SMNVEV (reference sequence). The CDR3 DNA reads as TGTGCCAGCAGTTTCTTACTAGCGGGGGCGAACACCGGGGAGCTGTTTTTT. This gives the protein CASSFLLAGANTGELFF.

This clonotype was counted ten times or more. This chain connects TRBV13 to TRBJ2-7, with 11 bases identical to TRBD1. This CDR3 is built from 15 residues. The J segment lost 3 bases and the V segment lost 6 bases, leaving 7 bases of the junction unmatched. In germline, CDR1 is PRHDT, CDR2 FYEKMQ (reference sequence). CDR3 loop: CASRGSGTGGYEQYF. The DNA of the CDR3 is TGTGCCAGCAGGGGTTCCGGGACAGGGGGCTACGAGCAGTACTTC.

The V and J genes are TRBV7-9 and TRBJ2-3, with 8 bases lining up with TRBD2. J gave up 2 bases and V 5 bases, and 9 bases lay outside the gene matches. The CDR3 loop spans 16 amino acids. Looked up from germline, CDR1 is SEHNR and CDR2 is FQNEAQ (reference sequence). The CDR3 bases are TGTGCCAGCAGCCCACCGGGGGGGTGGAACACAGATACGCAGTATTTT. Translated: CASSPPGGWNTDTQYF.

This clonotype was recorded many times. This rearrangement joins TRBV10-3 to TRBJ2-7; either TRBD1 or TRBD2 may fit D (5 bases each). The CDR3 extends over 14 amino acids. V lost 11 bases, J lost 1 base, and 18 bases lay in between. CDR1 and CDR2 (germline): ENHRY, SYGVKD. CDR3 loop: CASKRGDSSYEQYF. CDR3 bases: TGTGCCTCCAAACGGGGCGACTCATCCTACGAGCAGTACTTC.

This clonotype has a handful of counts. In nucleotides, the CDR3 is TGTGCCAGCAGAAAGACAGGGAAGACAGATACGCAGTATTTT. Translation gives CASRKTGKTDTQYF. This sequence joins TRBV25-1 and TRBJ2-3, with TRBD1 matching 7 bases. This CDR3 is built from 14 residues. The junction had 6 bases not matched to a gene; V was cut back by 6 bases and J by 3 bases. The germline V gene has CDR1 MGHDK and CDR2 SYGVNS.

This clonotype was seen at least ten times. This chain links TRBV5-5 with TRBJ2-3; no definite D call. Germline values: CDR1 SGHKS, CDR2 YYEKEE (reference sequence). CDR3 length: 12 residues. Trimming cost V 4 bases and J 5 bases, with 8 bases left between them. This chain's CDR3 is CASSAYGDTQYF. For the CDR3, the DNA is TGTGCCAGCAGCGCCTACGGAGATACGCAGTATTTT.

This clonotype came up many times. V gene TRBV2 combines with J gene TRBJ2-1, with D possibly matching TRBD1 (5 bases). Trimming took 8 bases from V and 8 from J, leaving 16 bases between them. Germline CDR1 and CDR2: SNHLY and FYNNEI. The CDR3 consists of 13 residues. CDR3 protein: CASPDKYGDEQFF. DNA for the CDR3: TGTGCCAGCCCGGACAAATATGGTGATGAGCAGTTCTTC.

This clonotype came up many times. The chain joins TRBV29-1 to TRBJ2-1; the match to TRBD2 covers 11 bases. The trim removed 7 bases at V and 4 bases at J, leaving 3 bases unmatched. Germline loops: CDR1 SQVTM, CDR2 ANQGSEA. CDR3 length equals 13 residues. CDR3 bases: TGCAGCGGTGGGACTAGCGGTTACAATGAGCAGTTCTTC. Translating gives CSGGTSGYNEQFF.

The rearrangement joins TRBV27 to TRBJ2-6, with D perhaps matching TRBD2 (6 bases). This CDR3 comprises 16 residues. Germline CDR1 and CDR2: MNHEY and SMNVEV (reference sequence). V was trimmed by 3 bases and J by 0 bases, leaving 9 bases between them. The CDR3 coding sequence is TGTGCCAGCAGTTTCCTGGGGGGCTCTGGGGCCAACGTCCTGACTTTC. Translating it yields CASSFLGGSGANVLTF.

At least ten counts were recorded for this clonotype. The chain links TRBV6-1 to TRBJ2-1, with 7 bases matching TRBD1. The CDR3 is 12 residues long. Trimming at V came to 3 bases and at J to 10 bases, leaving 3 bases not matched to a gene. Germline V gene lookup returns CDR1 MNHNS and CDR2 SASEGT. Written as DNA, the CDR3 is TGTGCCAGCAGTGACCCGGGACAGGAGCAGTTCTTC. This translates into CASSDPGQEQFF.

This clonotype was seen at least ten times. The rearrangement uses TRBV20-1 and TRBJ2-7; 13 positions match TRBD2. The V segment lost 2 bases and the J segment 3 bases; nucleotides outside the gene matches: 7. Germline CDR1 and CDR2: DFQATT and SNEGSKA (reference sequence). This CDR3 comprises 16 residues. The CDR3 is CSARLKRLAGGYEQYF. The CDR3 DNA reads TGCAGTGCTAGACTTAAGCGACTAGCGGGAGGCTACGAGCAGTACTTC.